Listed below are T cell receptor beta chains from one sample, sequenced in a study of OX40 agonist ivuxolimab in advanced cancers. Here immunoSEQ multiplex PCR was the method, and the copy in TCRdb shows in-frame clones only, minus some. The sample lists about 110,000 clones, more than 85% occurring once. The starting material was CD4+ or CD8+ T cells sorted from blood, obtained in a trial of the OX40 agonist ivuxolimab. These receptors all come from an adult with an advanced solid tumor such as melanoma, head and neck, liver or kidney cancer. The CDR3 runs from the conserved cysteine through the conserved F or W. Each record gives: clone size, V gene, J gene, D gene, CDR3 protein. D genes are given only for firm matches. The listing skips clone size in some rows; elsewhere it reads once, few, many or a size class.

NA	TRBV6-6	TRBJ2-1	NA	CASRPPLSRPEDEQFF
NA	TRBV9	TRBJ2-3	NA	CASSADGAGSSTDTQYF
NA	TRBV10-3	TRBJ2-2	NA	CAISVETGNTGELFF
NA	TRBV30	TRBJ2-3	NA	CAWRGVGTQYF
NA	TRBV7-2	TRBJ1-5	NA	CASSMDMVQPQHF
few	TRBV5-1	TRBJ2-5	NA	CASSFGWGDQETQYF
NA	TRBV6-1	TRBJ2-1	TRBD1	CASREGQGGIYNEQFF
NA	TRBV19	TRBJ2-7	NA	CASSAMGRGEQYF
NA	TRBV29-1	TRBJ1-2	NA	CSAQADIYSYTF
NA	TRBV7-7	TRBJ2-7	NA	CASSLEVYRDYEQYF
once	TRBV9	TRBJ1-1	NA	CASSVGITGEANTEAFF
NA	TRBV7-9	TRBJ1-2	NA	CASSLSQGATRGYTF
NA	TRBV5-1	TRBJ2-2	TRBD1	CASSDRGVGELFF
NA	TRBV7-2	TRBJ2-5	NA	CASSGNPGAQETQYF
NA	TRBV7-9	TRBJ2-7	TRBD1	CASSLVGQAGYEQYF
NA	TRBV6-1	TRBJ1-5	TRBD1	CASSLDRGNQPQHF
NA	TRBV7-9	TRBJ2-7	NA	CASSLVGPHLF
NA	TRBV19	TRBJ1-5	TRBD1	CASSLHGTEYSNQPQHF
NA	TRBV5-4	TRBJ2-3	NA	CASSFADTQYF
NA	TRBV19	TRBJ1-5	NA	CASDLQGDQPQHF
NA	TRBV6-1	TRBJ1-3	NA	CASSPGSHSGNTIYF
NA	TRBV5-1	TRBJ2-3	NA	CASKFGILGTDTQYF
NA	TRBV7-3	TRBJ1-1	NA	CASSDQGNGEAFF
NA	TRBV12-5	TRBJ2-1	NA	CASGPGPQAYNEQFF
NA	TRBV7-2	TRBJ2-1	NA	CASSTRTTSAFF
NA	TRBV29-1	TRBJ2-7	NA	CSVGRGGQDEQYF
NA	TRBV27	TRBJ1-1	NA	CASSPPPQGNTEAFF
NA	TRBV7-9	TRBJ1-1	TRBD1	CASSLGQGNTEAFF
NA	TRBV2	TRBJ1-2	NA	CASRVTGSTNYGYTF
NA	TRBV5-6	TRBJ1-4	TRBD1	CASSYGTADEKLFF
NA	TRBV15	TRBJ2-1	NA	CATSRDVGGGGPGNEQFF
NA	TRBV19	TRBJ2-3	NA	CASSRQASTDTQYF
NA	TRBV18	TRBJ1-1	NA	CASSTGPGTEAFF
NA	TRBV5-4	TRBJ1-2	NA	CASRPPKGRYGYTF